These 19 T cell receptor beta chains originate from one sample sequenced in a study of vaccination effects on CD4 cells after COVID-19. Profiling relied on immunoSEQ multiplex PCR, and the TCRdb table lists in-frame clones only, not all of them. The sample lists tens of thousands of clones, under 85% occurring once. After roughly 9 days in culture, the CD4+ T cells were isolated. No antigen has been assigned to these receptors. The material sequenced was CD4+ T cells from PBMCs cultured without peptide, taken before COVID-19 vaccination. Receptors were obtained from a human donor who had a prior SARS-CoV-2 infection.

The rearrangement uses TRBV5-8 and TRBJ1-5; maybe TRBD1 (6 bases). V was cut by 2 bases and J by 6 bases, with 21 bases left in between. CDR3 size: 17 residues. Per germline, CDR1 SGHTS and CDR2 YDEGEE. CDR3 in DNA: TGTGCCAGCAGCTTTTACCTTATGGGGGGCGAAGGTCAGCCCCAGCATTTT. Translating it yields CASSFYLMGGEGQPQHF.

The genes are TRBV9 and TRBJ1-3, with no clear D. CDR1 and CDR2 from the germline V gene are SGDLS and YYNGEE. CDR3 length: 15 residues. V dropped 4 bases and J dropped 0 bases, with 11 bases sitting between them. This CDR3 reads CASSPDGNSGNTIYF. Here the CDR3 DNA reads TGTGCCAGCAGCCCCGACGGAAACTCTGGAAACACCATATATTTT.

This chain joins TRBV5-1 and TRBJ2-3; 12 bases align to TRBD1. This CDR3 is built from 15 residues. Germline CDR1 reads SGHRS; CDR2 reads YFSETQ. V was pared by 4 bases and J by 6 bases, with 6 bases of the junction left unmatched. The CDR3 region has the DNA TGCGCCAGCAGCCCCCGGGACAGGGGGCTTGATACGCAGTATTTT. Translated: CASSPRDRGLDTQYF.

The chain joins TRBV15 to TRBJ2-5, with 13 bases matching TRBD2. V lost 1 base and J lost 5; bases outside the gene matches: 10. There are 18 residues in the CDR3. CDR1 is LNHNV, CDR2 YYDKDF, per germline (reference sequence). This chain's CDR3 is CATSRAPLLAGGWETQYF. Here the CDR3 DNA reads TGTGCCACCAGCAGAGCCCCCTTACTAGCGGGGGGGTGGGAGACCCAGTACTTC.

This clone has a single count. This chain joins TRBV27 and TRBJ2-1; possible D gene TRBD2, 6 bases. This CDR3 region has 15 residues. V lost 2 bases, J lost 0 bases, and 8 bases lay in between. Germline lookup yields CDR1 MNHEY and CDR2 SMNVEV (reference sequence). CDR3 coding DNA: TGTGCCAGCAGTTTACAGACTAGCTCCTACAATGAGCAGTTCTTC. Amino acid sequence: CASSLQTSSYNEQFF.

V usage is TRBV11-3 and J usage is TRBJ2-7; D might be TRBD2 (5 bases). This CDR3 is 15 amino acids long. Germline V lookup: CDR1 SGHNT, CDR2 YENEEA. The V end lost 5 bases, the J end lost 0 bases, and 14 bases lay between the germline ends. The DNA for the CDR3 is TGTGCCAGCAGCGGACGGGGTCAGAGCTCCTACGAGCAGTACTTC. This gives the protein CASSGRGQSSYEQYF.

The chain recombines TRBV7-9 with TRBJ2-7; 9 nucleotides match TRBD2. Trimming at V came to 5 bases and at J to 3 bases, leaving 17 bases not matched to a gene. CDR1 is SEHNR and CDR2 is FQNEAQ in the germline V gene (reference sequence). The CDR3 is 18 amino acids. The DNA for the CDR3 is TGTGCCAGCAGCCTCCTAGGCCGGAGGACTAGCGCTTACTACGAGCAGTACTTC. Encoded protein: CASSLLGRRTSAYYEQYF.

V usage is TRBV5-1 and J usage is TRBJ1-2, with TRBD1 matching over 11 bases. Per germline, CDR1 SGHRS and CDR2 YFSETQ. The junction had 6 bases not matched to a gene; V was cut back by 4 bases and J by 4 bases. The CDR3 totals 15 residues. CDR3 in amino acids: CASSAGTGGGYGYTF. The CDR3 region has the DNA TGCGCCAGCAGCGCCGGGACAGGGGGTGGCTATGGCTACACCTTC.

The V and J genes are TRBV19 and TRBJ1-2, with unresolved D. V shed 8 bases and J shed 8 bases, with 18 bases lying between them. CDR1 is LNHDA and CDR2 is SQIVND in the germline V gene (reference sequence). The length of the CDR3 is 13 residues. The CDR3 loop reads CASQTPQTGGYTF. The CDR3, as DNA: TGTGCCAGTCAGACCCCCCAAACGGGAGGCTACACCTTC.

The CDR3, as DNA: TGTGCCAGCAGCCCATGGACGGTGAACACTGAAGCTTTCTTT. Translating it yields CASSPWTVNTEAFF. The V call is TRBV6-5, the J call TRBJ1-1, with D hard to call. The V gene lost 6 bases and the J gene lost 0 bases, with 11 bases spanning the gap. The CDR3 covers 14 residues. The V gene's germline CDR1 is MNHEY and CDR2 SVGAGI.

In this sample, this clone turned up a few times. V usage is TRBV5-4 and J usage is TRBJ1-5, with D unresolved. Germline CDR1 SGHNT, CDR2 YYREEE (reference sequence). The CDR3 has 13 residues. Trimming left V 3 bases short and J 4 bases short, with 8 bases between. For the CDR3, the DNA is TGTGCCAGCAGCTCGGCTCTAAATCAGCCCCAGCATTTT. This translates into CASSSALNQPQHF.

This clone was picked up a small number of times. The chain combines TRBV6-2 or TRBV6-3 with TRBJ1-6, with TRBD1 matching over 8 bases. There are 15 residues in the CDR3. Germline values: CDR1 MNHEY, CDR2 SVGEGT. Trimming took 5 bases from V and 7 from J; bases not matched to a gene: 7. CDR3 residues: CASSARGQGNSPLHF. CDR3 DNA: TGTGCCAGCAGTGCGAGAGGACAGGGAAATTCACCCCTCCACTTT.

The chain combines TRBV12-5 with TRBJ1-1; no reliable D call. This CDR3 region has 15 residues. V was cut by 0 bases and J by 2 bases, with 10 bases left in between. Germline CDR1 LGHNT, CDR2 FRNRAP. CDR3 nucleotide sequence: TGTGCTAGTGGTTTGGTACGGGGAGGCAACACTGAAGCTTTCTTT. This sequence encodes CASGLVRGGNTEAFF. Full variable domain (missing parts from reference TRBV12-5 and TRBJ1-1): DARVTQTPRHKVTEMGQEVTMRCQPILGHNTVFWYRQTMMQGLELLAYFRNRAPLDDSGMPKDRFSAEMPDATLATLKIQPSEPRDSAVYFCASGLVRGGNTEAFFGQGTRLTVV.

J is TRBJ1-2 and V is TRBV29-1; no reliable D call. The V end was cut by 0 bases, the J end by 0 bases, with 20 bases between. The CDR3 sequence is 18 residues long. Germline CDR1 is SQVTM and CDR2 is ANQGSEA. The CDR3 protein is CSVEDRGRHTKSNYGYTF. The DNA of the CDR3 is TGCAGCGTTGAAGATCGGGGAAGACACACTAAATCTAACTATGGCTACACCTTC.

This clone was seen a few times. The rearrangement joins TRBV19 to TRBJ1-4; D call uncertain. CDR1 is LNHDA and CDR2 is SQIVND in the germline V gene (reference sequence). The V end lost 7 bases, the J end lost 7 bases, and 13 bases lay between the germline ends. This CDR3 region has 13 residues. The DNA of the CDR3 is TGTGCCAGTAAACAGTGGGGTGGTGAAAAACTGTTTTTT. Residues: CASKQWGGEKLFF.

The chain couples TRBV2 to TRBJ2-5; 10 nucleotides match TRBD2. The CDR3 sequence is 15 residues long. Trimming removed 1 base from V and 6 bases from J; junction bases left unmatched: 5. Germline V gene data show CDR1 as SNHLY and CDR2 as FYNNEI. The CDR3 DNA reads TGTGCCAGCAGTGAAGGGCTAGCGGGAGCTCAGACCCAGTACTTC. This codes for CASSEGLAGAQTQYF.

The CDR3 DNA follows: TGTGCCAGCAGCTTAACTTTGACAGTCAGAAACACCGGGGAGCTGTTTTTT. Amino acids: CASSLTLTVRNTGELFF. The J gene is TRBJ2-2, the V gene TRBV11-3, with D possibly TRBD1 on 5 matching bases. The CDR3 is made up of 17 amino acids. CDR1 and CDR2 (germline): SGHNT, YENEEA. Trimming cost V 2 bases and J 2 bases, with 15 bases left between them.

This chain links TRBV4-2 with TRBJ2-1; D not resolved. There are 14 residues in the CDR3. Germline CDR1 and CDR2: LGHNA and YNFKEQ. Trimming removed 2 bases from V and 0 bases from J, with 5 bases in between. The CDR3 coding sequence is TGTGCCAGCAGCCAAATGGTCTCCTACAATGAGCAGTTCTTC. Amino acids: CASSQMVSYNEQFF.

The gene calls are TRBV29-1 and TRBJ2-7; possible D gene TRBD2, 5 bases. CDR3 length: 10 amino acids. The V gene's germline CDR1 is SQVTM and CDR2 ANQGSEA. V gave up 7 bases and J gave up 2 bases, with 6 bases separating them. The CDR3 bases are TGCAGCGCCGGGACCTACGAGCAGTACTTC. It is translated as CSAGTYEQYF.